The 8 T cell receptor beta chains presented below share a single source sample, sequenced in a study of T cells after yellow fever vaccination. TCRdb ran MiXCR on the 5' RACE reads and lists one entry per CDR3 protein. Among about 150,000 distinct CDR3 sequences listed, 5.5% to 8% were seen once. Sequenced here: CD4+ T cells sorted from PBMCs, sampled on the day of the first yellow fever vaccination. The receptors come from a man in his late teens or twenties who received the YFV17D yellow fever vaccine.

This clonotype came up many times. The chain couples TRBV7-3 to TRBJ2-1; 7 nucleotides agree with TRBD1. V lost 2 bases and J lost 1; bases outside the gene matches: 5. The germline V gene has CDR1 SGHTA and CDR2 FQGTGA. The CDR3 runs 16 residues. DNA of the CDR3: TGTGCCAGCAGCTTATTGGCAGGGGGTTCCTACAATGAGCAGTTCTTC. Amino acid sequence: CASSLLAGGSYNEQFF.

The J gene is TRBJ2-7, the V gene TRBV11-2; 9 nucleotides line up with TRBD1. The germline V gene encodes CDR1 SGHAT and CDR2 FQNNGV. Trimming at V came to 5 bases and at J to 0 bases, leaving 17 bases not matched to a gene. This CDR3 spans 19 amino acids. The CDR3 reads CASSPKRDRGERPSYEQYF. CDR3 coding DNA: TGTGCCAGCAGCCCAAAAAGAGACAGGGGGGAAAGACCCTCCTACGAGCAGTACTTC.

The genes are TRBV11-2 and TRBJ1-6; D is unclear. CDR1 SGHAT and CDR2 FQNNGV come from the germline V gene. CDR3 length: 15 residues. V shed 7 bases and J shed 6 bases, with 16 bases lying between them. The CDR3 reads CASTPEIGRNSPLHF. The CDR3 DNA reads TGTGCCAGCACCCCCGAAATTGGGCGTAATTCACCCCTCCACTTT. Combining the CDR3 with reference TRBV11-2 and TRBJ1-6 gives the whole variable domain EAGVAQSPRYKIIEKRQSVAFWCNPISGHATLYWYQQILGQGPKLLIQFQNNGVVDDSQLPKDRFSAERLKGVDSTLKIQPAKLEDSAVYLCASTPEIGRNSPLHFGNGTRLTVT.

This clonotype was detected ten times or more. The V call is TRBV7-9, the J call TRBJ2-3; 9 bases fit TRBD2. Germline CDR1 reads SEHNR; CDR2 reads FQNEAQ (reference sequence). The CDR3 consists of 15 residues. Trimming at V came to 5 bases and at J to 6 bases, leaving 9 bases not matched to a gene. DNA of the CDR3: TGTGCCAGCAGCCCCCCTAGCGGGGCGGGGGATACGCAGTATTTT. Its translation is CASSPPSGAGDTQYF.

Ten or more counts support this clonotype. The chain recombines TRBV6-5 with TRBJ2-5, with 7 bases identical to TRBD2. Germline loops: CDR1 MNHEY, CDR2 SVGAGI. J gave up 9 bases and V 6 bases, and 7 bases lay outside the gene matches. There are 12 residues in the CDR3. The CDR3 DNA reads TGTGCCAGCAGAACGGGACTACTGCCCCAGTACTTC. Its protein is CASRTGLLPQYF.

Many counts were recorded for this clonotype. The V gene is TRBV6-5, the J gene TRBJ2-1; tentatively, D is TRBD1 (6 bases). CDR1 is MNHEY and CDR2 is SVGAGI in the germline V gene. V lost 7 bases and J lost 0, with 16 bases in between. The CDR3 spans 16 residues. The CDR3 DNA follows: TGTGCCAGCAAAACAGGGTCCTGGAGCTCCTACAATGAGCAGTTCTTC. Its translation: CASKTGSWSSYNEQFF.

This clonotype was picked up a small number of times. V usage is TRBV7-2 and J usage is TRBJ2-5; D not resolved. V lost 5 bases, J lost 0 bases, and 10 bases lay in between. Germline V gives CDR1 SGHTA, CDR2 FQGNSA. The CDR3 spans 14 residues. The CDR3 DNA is TGTGCCAGCAGCCCCAGCCGGTACCAAGAGACCCAGTACTTC. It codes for CASSPSRYQETQYF.

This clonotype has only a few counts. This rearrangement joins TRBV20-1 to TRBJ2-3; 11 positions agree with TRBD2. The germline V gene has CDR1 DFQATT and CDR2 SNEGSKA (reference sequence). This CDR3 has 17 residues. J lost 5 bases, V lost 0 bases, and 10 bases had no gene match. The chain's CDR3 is CSARDLRLAGLVDTQYF. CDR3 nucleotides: TGCAGTGCTAGAGATTTGAGACTAGCGGGGCTCGTAGATACGCAGTATTTT.